This TCR beta chain is drawn from a study of shared clonotypes between healthy human individuals. Notes on the study in general: Against clonotypes common to all four donors, non-shared ones had lower generation probabilities. Clonotype sharing across donors was expected to vary with sequencing depth. Sequencing of the sorted subsets was shown by rarefaction to be incomplete despite large depth.

Profiling relied on immunoSEQ multiplex PCR, and the TCRdb table lists in-frame clones only, not all of them. The repertoire has under 2,500,000 clones, around 95% of them found once; the top ten carry less than 0.15%. In the case of this clone: Its matching antigen is unknown.

Those who donated, Caucasian adults without exception, all lived in Nashville, Tennessee. Germline V gene sequence: CDR1 MNHEY, CDR2 SVGAGI. The CDR3 consists of 14 residues. Trimming took off 0 bases at V and 4 bases at J, with 9 bases between the two ends. The chain recombines TRBV6-5 with TRBJ1-2; TRBD1 might be the D (6 bases). This sequence originates from a man aged 18 to 30 in good health. The sample consisted of naive CD4+ T cells sorted from blood. Described subset: CD45RA+ positively selected. CDR3 sequence: CASSYSGGPYGYTF. The DNA for the CDR3 is TGTGCCAGCAGTTACTCGGGGGGCCCCTATGGCTACACCTTC.